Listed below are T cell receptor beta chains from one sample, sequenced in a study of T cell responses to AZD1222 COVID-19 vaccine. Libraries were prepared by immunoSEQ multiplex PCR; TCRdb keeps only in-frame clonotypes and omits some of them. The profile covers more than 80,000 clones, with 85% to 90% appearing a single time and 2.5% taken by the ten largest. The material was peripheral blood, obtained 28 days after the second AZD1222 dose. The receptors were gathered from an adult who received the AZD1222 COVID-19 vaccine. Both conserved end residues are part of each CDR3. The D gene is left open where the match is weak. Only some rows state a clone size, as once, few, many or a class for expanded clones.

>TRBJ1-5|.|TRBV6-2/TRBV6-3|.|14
TGTGCCAGCAGTCCCGGGACATTCAGTCTGCCCCAGCATTTT
CASSPGTFSLPQHF
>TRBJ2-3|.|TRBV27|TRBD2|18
TGTGCCAGCAGTTCCTCTAGCGGGAGGGCCAGACTAACAGATACGCAGTATTTT
CASSSSSGRARLTDTQYF
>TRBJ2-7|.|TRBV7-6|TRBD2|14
TGTGCCAGCAGCCTCATGACTAGCGCCTACGAGCAGTACTTC
CASSLMTSAYEQYF
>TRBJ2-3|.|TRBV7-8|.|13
TGTGCCAGCAGCTCAAAACGGAGAGATACGCAGTATTTT
CASSSKRRDTQYF
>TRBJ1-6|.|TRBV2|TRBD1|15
TGTGCCAGCAGCGGAAAGGGGGACAGGAATTCACCCCTCCACTTT
CASSGKGDRNSPLHF
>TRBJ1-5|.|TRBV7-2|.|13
TGTGCCAGCAGCTACGATGGGGGTCAGCCCCAGCATTTT
CASSYDGGQPQHF
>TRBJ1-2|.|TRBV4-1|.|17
TGCGCCAGCAGCCAAGATTCCCGCCCGGGGGGATACTATGGCTACACCTTC
CASSQDSRPGGYYGYTF
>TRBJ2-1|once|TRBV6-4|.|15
TGTGCCAGCAGTGTAGAGGGCTCGTCGCCCAATGAGCAGTTCTTC
CASSVEGSSPNEQFF
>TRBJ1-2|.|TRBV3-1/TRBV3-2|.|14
TGTGCCAGCAGCCAGGACGGTGCGGGCATTGGCTACACCTTC
CASSQDGAGIGYTF
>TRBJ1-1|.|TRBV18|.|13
TGTGCCAGCTCACCCCTCTTTAACCCTGAAGCTTTCTTT
CASSPLFNPEAFF
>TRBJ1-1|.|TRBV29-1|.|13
TGCAGCGTTGAATGGGAGTTGTACACTGAAGCTTTCTTT
CSVEWELYTEAFF
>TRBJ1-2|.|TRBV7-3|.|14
TGTGCCAGCAGTATAGACGGGACTAACTATGGCTACACCTTC
CASSIDGTNYGYTF
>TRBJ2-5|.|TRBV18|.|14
TGTGCCAGCTCATCGGGGCAGGGGAGGGAGACCCAGTACTTC
CASSSGQGRETQYF
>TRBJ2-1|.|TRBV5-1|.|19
TGCGCCAGCAGCTTGTTGGGGGCGGGCTTTCAGGTAGGAGACAATGAGCAGTTCTTC
CASSLLGAGFQVGDNEQFF
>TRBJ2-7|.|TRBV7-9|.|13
TGTGCCAGCGCAATGCCTGGGGCGGGCGAGCAGTACTTC
CASAMPGAGEQYF
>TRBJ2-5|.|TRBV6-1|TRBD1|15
TGTGCCAGCAGTGAGGGACAGGGTAGATGGGGGACCCAGTACTTC
CASSEGQGRWGTQYF
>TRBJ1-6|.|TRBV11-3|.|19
TGTGCCAGCAGCTTACGAAAGCCGAGTGGGGGGTTAGTTAATTCACCCCTCCACTTT
CASSLRKPSGGLVNSPLHF
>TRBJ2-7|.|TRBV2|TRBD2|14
TGTGCCAGCAGTAAGACTAGCGTCTCCTACGAGCAGTACTTC
CASSKTSVSYEQYF
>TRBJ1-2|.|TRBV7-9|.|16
TGTGCCAGCAGCTTGGGGGGTTTGCCCACCAACTATGGCTACACCTTC
CASSLGGLPTNYGYTF
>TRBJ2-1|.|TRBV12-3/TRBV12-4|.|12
TGTGCCAGCAGTTTTCGGCGGGATGAGCAGTTCTTC
CASSFRRDEQFF
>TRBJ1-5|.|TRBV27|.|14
TGTGCCAGCAGTGACAGCAATAGCAATCAGCCCCAGCATTTT
CASSDSNSNQPQHF
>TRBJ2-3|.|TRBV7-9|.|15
TGTGCCAGCAGTCCGTTAAGGGAATGGGGAGATACGCAGTATTTT
CASSPLREWGDTQYF
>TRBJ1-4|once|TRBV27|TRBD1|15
TGTGCCAGCTCAGCCGTGGGGACAGTCCCCGAAAAACTGTTTTTT
CASSAVGTVPEKLFF
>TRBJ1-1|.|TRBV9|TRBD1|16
TGTGCCAGCAGCGTAGAGGGGGGACAGGGGATAACTGAAGCTTTCTTT
CASSVEGGQGITEAFF
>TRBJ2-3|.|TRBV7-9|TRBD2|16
TGTGCCAGCAGGCAACCTAGCGGGGATTACCGAGATACGCAGTATTTT
CASRQPSGDYRDTQYF
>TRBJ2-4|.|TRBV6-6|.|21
TGTGCCAGCAGTCGAGACAGCCTAGTGGGGCTAAAATTACTAGCCAAAAACATTCAGTACTTC
CASSRDSLVGLKLLAKNIQYF
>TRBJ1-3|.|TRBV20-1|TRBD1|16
TGCAGTGCTAGTGGCAGGGGGCTGCCCTCTGGAAACACCATATATTTT
CSASGRGLPSGNTIYF
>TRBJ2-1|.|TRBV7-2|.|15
TGTGCCAGCAGCTTAGGTGGGGCATCCTACAATGAGCAGTTCTTC
CASSLGGASYNEQFF
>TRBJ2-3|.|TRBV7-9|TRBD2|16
TGTGCCAGCAGCGCCGGGACTAGCGCCTCCACAGATACGCAGTATTTT
CASSAGTSASTDTQYF
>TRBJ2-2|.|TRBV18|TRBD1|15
TGTGCCAGCTCACCGGGACAGGGTTGGACCGGGGAGCTGTTTTTT
CASSPGQGWTGELFF
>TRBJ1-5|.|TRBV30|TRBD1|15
TGTGCCTGGAGTATTCGCGGACAGGGCAATCAGCCCCAGCATTTT
CAWSIRGQGNQPQHF
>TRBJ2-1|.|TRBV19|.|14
TGTGCCAGTAGTATGGGCGCCTGGCCCAATGAGCAGTTCTTC
CASSMGAWPNEQFF
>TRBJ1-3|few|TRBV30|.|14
TGTGCCTGGGCCGCCGGGAGTTTCGGAAACACCATATATTTT
CAWAAGSFGNTIYF
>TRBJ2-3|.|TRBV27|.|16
TGTGCCAGCAGTATCGTCCCCTCCCCCCCCACAGATACGCAGTATTTT
CASSIVPSPPTDTQYF
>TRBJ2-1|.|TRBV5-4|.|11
TGTGCCAGCAGCTTGTCGAATGAGCAGTTCTTC
CASSLSNEQFF
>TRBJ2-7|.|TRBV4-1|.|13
TGCGCCAGCAGCCAAGATGGCGTTCACGAGCAGTACTTC
CASSQDGVHEQYF
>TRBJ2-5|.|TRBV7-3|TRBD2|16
TGTGCCAGCAGCTCTGGGGTAGCGGGAGGAGTGGAGACCCAGTACTTC
CASSSGVAGGVETQYF
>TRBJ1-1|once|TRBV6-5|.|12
TGTGCCAGCAGTTACCAGGACACTGAAGCTTTCTTT
CASSYQDTEAFF
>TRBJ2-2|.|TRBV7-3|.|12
TGTGCCAGCAGCTCCACAAGCGGGGAGCTGTTTTTT
CASSSTSGELFF
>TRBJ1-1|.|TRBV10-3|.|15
TGTGCCATCAGTGAGTCGCCAGGGATGGACACTGAAGCTTTCTTT
CAISESPGMDTEAFF
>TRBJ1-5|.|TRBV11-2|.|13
TGTGCCAGCAGCTTAGAATTGGATCAGCCCCAGCATTTT
CASSLELDQPQHF
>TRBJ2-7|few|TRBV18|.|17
TGTGCCAGCTCACCACAAAGGCGCAGGGAAGGGGCCTACGAGCAGTACTTC
CASSPQRRREGAYEQYF
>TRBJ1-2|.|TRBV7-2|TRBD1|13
TGTGCCAGCACCTTAGACAGGGGCTATGGCTACACCTTC
CASTLDRGYGYTF
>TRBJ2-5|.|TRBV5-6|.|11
TGTGCCAGCAGCTTTGCCGGGACCCAGTACTTC
CASSFAGTQYF
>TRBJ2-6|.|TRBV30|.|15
TGTGCCTGGAGTGCCCCCTTGGCTGGGGCCAACGTCCTGACTTTC
CAWSAPLAGANVLTF
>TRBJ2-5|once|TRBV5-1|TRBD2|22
TGCGCCAGCAGCTTGGCTTTATCCCAGAACTTAGCGGGAGCGACCACCCAAGAGACCCAGTACTTC
CASSLALSQNLAGATTQETQYF
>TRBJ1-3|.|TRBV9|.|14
TGTGCCAGCAGCGTAGTAGGGAGGCAGGACACCATATATTTT
CASSVVGRQDTIYF
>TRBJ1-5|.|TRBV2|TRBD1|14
TGTGCCAGCAGTGAGTTTACAGGGGGACGGTTCCAGCATTTT
CASSEFTGGRFQHF
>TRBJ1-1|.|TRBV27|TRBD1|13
TGTGCCAGCAGTCCGTGGGGACAGCCTGAAGCTTTCTTT
CASSPWGQPEAFF
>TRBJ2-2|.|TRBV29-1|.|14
TGCAGCGTTTCGGGGGGCGTATTAACCGGGGAGCTGTTTTTT
CSVSGGVLTGELFF
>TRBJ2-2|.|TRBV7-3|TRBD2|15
TGTGCCAGCAGCTTAGAGGGACTAAACACCGGGGAGCTGTTTTTT
CASSLEGLNTGELFF
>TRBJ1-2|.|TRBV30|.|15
TGTGCCTGGAGTTTCGGTTCCATAGACCTTTATGGCTACACCTTC
CAWSFGSIDLYGYTF
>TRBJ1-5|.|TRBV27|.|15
TGTGCCAGCTCAAAGACAGTTAATAGCAATCAGCCCCAGCATTTT
CASSKTVNSNQPQHF
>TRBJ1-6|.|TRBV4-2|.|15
TGTGCCAGCAGCCAAGACCGGCAGACGAGTTCACCCCTCCACTTT
CASSQDRQTSSPLHF
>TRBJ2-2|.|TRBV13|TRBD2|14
TGTGCCAGCAAAGCGGGGGGGCGTACCGGGGAGCTGTTTTTT
CASKAGGRTGELFF
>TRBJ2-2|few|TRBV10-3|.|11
TGTGCCATCAAGGTAGAAGGGGAGCTGTTTTTT
CAIKVEGELFF
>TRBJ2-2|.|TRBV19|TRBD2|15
TGTGCCAGTAAACGACTAGCCTCGAACACCGGGGAGCTGTTTTTT
CASKRLASNTGELFF
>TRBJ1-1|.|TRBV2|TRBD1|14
TGTGCCAGCAGTGTGGGACAGGGGGCCACTGAAGCTTTCTTT
CASSVGQGATEAFF
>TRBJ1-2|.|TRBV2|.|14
TGTGCCAGCAGTGAGGGTTCGGGAATACCCTCCTACACCTTC
CASSEGSGIPSYTF